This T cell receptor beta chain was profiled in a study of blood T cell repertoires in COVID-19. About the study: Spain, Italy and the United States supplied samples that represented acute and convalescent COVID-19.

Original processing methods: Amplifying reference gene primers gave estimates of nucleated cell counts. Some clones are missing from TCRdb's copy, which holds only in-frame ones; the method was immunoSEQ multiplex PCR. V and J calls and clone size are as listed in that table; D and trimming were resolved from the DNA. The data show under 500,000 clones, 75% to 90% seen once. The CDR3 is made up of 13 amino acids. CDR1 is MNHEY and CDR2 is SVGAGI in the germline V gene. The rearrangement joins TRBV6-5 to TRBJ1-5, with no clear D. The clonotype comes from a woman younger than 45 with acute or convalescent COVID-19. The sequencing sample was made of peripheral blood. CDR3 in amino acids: CGTARDSNQPQHF. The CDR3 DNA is TGTGGCACGGCCCGGGATAGCAATCAGCCCCAGCATTTT.